Below are 21 T cell receptor beta chains sequenced from a single sample in a study of Ad26.COV2.S vaccination and SARS-CoV-2 variants. The sample's treatment: some 20 received Ad26.COV2.S at low or high dose, single or two shots; about five received placebo; per-sample allocation not given. Sampling occurred on day 63 after the first vaccine or placebo injection. Profiled with immunoSEQ multiplex PCR; TCRdb holds only in-frame clones, not every one. Among about 680,000 clones, roughly 90% were seen once, and the ten largest hold over 1.3%. This material consisted of peripheral blood, taken in a trial of Ad26.COV2.S vaccine versus placebo. The receptors were gathered from a person between 18 and 65 years old who received the Ad26.COV2.S COVID-19 vaccine or a placebo.

This chain joins TRBV6-5 and TRBJ1-6, with TRBD1 matching over 7 bases. The CDR3 extends over 15 amino acids. The trim removed 7 bases at V and 7 bases at J, leaving 10 bases unmatched. Germline loops: CDR1 MNHEY, CDR2 SVGAGI. The CDR3 DNA reads TGTGCCAGCAACCAGGGGGGGCAGAGAAATTCACCCCTCCACTTT. Protein sequence: CASNQGGQRNSPLHF.

Only a few counts were recorded for this clone. The rearrangement uses TRBV18 and TRBJ2-7; 9 positions agree with TRBD2. V was clipped by 3 bases and J by 6 bases; unmatched bases: 18. Germline V CDR1 and CDR2: KGHSH, LQKENI. The CDR3 loop spans 18 amino acids. Here the CDR3 reads CASSPNYRGSSGIPEQYF. In nucleotides, the CDR3 is TGTGCCAGCTCACCGAACTACCGGGGGTCTAGCGGGATCCCCGAGCAGTACTTC.

The chain employs TRBV6-5 and TRBJ1-2; D unresolved. Germline V gene lookup returns CDR1 MNHEY and CDR2 SVGAGI. This CDR3 has 11 amino acids. V was cut by 8 bases and J by 3 bases, with 7 bases left in between. The CDR3 nucleotides are TGTGCCAGCCAGGTACACTATGGCTACACCTTC. The encoded protein is CASQVHYGYTF.

The chain employs TRBV27 and TRBJ2-2; 13 nucleotides match TRBD2. The CDR3 spans 20 residues. Unmatched junction bases numbered 18, after V lost 4 bases and J lost 7 bases. In germline, CDR1 is MNHEY, CDR2 SMNVEV (reference sequence). This CDR3 reads CASSSNRDRRTSGSIGELFF. The CDR3 nucleotides are TGTGCCAGCAGTTCCAACCGGGACAGAAGGACTAGCGGGAGTATCGGGGAGCTGTTTTTT.

This chain connects TRBV5-1 to TRBJ1-1; D is undetermined. Per the germline V gene, CDR1 is SGHRS and CDR2 is YFSETQ. CDR3 length: 15 residues. Trimming removed 1 base from V and 0 bases from J, with 10 bases in between. The CDR3 DNA reads as TGCGCCAGCAGCTTGTTCGACGGTTTGAACACTGAAGCTTTCTTT. This encodes CASSLFDGLNTEAFF.

The V call is TRBV25-1, the J call TRBJ2-1; 7 bases are shared with TRBD2. Germline trimming cut 3 bases from V and 4 bases from J; bases unmatched to any gene: 3. Germline CDR1 is MGHDK and CDR2 is SYGVNS. CDR3 length equals 14 residues. Here the CDR3 reads CASSDSSGYNEQFF. CDR3 nucleotides: TGTGCCAGCAGTGACTCTAGCGGATACAATGAGCAGTTCTTC.

The chain is built from TRBV9 and TRBJ1-5; D might be TRBD1 (6 bases). Germline V CDR1 and CDR2: SGDLS, YYNGEE. Trimming pared 4 bases from V and 4 bases from J, leaving 18 bases between. The CDR3 spans 16 residues. The CDR3 loop reads CASSPGVGEGNQPQHF. For the CDR3, the DNA is TGTGCCAGCAGCCCAGGGGTGGGGGAAGGGAATCAGCCCCAGCATTTT.

The rearrangement links TRBV30 to TRBJ1-5, with D unresolved. Germline CDR1 and CDR2: GTSNPN and SVGIG (reference sequence). This CDR3 comprises 15 residues. Trimming cost V 2 bases and J 0 bases, with 11 bases left between them. The CDR3 coding sequence is TGTGCCTGGAGTCAAGGCGGCAATAGCAATCAGCCCCAGCATTTT. This sequence encodes CAWSQGGNSNQPQHF.

This rearrangement joins TRBV18 to TRBJ1-6; 7 bases map to TRBD1. The CDR3 runs to 14 residues. The V segment lost 6 bases and the J segment 10 bases; nucleotides outside the gene matches: 9. Germline V gene lookup returns CDR1 KGHSH and CDR2 LQKENI. The CDR3 loop is CASSVDRNGSPLHF. CDR3 DNA sequence: TGTGCCAGCTCCGTGGACAGGAACGGGTCACCCCTCCACTTT.

The genes are TRBV5-6 and TRBJ2-5, with D possibly being TRBD2 (5 bases). Germline CDR1 and CDR2: SGHDT and YYEEEE. The CDR3 contains 11 residues. The ends were cut back, 2 bases at V and 14 bases at J, with 13 bases in the middle. CDR3 loop: CASSLGTEDYF. The CDR3 DNA follows: TGTGCCAGCAGCTTAGGTACGGAGGACTACTTC.

This chain uses TRBV27 with TRBJ1-2; D unresolved. This CDR3 comprises 14 residues. In germline, CDR1 is MNHEY, CDR2 SMNVEV (reference sequence). With 3 bases removed from V and 7 bases from J, the gap between germline ends came to 15 bases. CDR3: CASSFGPFQTGYTF. The DNA of the CDR3 is TGTGCCAGCAGTTTCGGGCCCTTCCAGACTGGCTACACCTTC.

This clone was counted between two and nine times. This chain links TRBV5-1 with TRBJ1-2; 8 bases are a match to TRBD1. CDR1 is SGHRS and CDR2 is YFSETQ in the germline V gene. This CDR3 region has 13 residues. V lost 5 bases to trimming and J lost 3 bases; unmatched junction nucleotides: 3. The CDR3 region has the DNA TGCGCCAGCAGAACAGGGGGGGACTATGGCTACACCTTC. This translates into CASRTGGDYGYTF.

The V gene is TRBV27, the J gene TRBJ2-7; D is possibly TRBD1 or TRBD2 (6 bases each). This CDR3 spans 17 amino acids. Deletions cut 5 bases from V and 6 bases from J, with 26 bases between. Germline assignment: CDR1 MNHEY and CDR2 SMNVEV (reference sequence). The CDR3 nucleotides read TGTGCCAGCAGTCCCCGGGAGACAGGCTTAAGGTTGGGCGAGCAGTACTTC. Translated, it gives CASSPRETGLRLGEQYF.

This rearrangement joins TRBV5-1 to TRBJ2-2; no definite D call. Germline-derived CDR1 and CDR2 are SGHRS and YFSETQ. The CDR3 consists of 16 residues. Trimming removed 1 base from V and 7 bases from J, with 17 bases in between. CDR3 protein: CASSLSPGGSNGELFF. The CDR3 bases are TGCGCCAGCAGCTTGTCCCCAGGTGGTTCAAACGGGGAGCTGTTTTTT.

The gene calls are TRBV18 and TRBJ1-1, with D perhaps TRBD1 (6 bases). The CDR3 is made up of 13 amino acids. Trimming took 5 bases from V and 10 from J, leaving 17 bases between them. Germline V gene sequence: CDR1 KGHSH, CDR2 LQKENI. This CDR3 reads CASSEGGTPLAFF. The CDR3 nucleotides are TGTGCCAGCTCAGAGGGGGGGACCCCTCTAGCTTTCTTT. Together with reference TRBV18 and TRBJ1-1, the CDR3 gives the full variable domain: NAGVMQNPRHLVRRRGQEARLRCSPMKGHSHVYWYRQLPEEGLKFMVYLQKENIIDESGMPKERFSAEFPKEGPSILRIQQVVRGDSAAYFCASSEGGTPLAFFGQGTRLTVV.

This sequence joins TRBV5-6 and TRBJ1-2, with a weak D call TRBD1 (5 bases). The CDR3 runs to 14 residues. Looked up from germline, CDR1 is SGHDT and CDR2 is YYEEEE. Trimming took 0 bases from V and 5 from J, leaving 11 bases between them. CDR3 DNA: TGTGCCAGCAGCTTGGCCCTGGCAGGGTATGGCTACACCTTC. This gives the protein CASSLALAGYGYTF.

This chain links TRBV27 with TRBJ1-2, with D hard to call. Germline lookup yields CDR1 MNHEY and CDR2 SMNVEV (reference sequence). CDR3 length: 14 amino acids. Trimming took 6 bases from V and 1 from J, leaving 12 bases between them. The CDR3 loop reads CASRGKPNNYGYTF. DNA for the CDR3: TGTGCCAGCAGAGGCAAACCTAATAACTATGGCTACACCTTC.

This chain joins TRBV27 and TRBJ2-5, with 10 bases that match TRBD1. The germline V gene encodes CDR1 MNHEY and CDR2 SMNVEV (reference sequence). With 3 bases clipped from V and 4 bases from J, the junction kept 5 bases outside the gene matches. The CDR3 consists of 15 residues. CDR3 sequence (DNA): TGTGCCAGCAGTTTGGGGACAGGGGAGGTAGAGACCCAGTACTTC. As protein: CASSLGTGEVETQYF.

This rearrangement joins TRBV27 to TRBJ1-6; possibly TRBD1 for D (5 bases). V lost 8 bases and J 13 bases, leaving 18 bases between the germline ends. CDR3 length: 13 residues. Germline V gene sequence: CDR1 MNHEY, CDR2 SMNVEV (reference sequence). This chain's CDR3 is CASRRDGIGPLHF. The CDR3 DNA sequence: TGTGCCAGCCGACGGGACGGCATCGGGCCCCTCCACTTT.

The rearrangement joins TRBV27 to TRBJ2-3, with D tentatively TRBD2 (6 bases). The V and J ends lost 3 bases and 6 bases respectively, with 16 bases between them. CDR3 size: 15 residues. The germline V gene encodes CDR1 MNHEY and CDR2 SMNVEV (reference sequence). The CDR3 DNA reads TGTGCCAGCAGTTTCCGGCTAGCGTTTATCGATACGCAGTATTTT. As protein: CASSFRLAFIDTQYF.

A single count supports this clone. This rearrangement joins TRBV14 to TRBJ1-2, with 7 positions matching TRBD1. Germline CDR1 is SGHDN and CDR2 is FVKESK. The J segment lost 4 bases and the V segment lost 3 bases, leaving 5 bases of the junction unmatched. The CDR3 totals 14 residues. The CDR3 spells CASSQDRGPYGYTF. The CDR3 region has the DNA TGTGCCAGCAGCCAGGATAGGGGGCCCTATGGCTACACCTTC.